This T cell receptor (beta chain) was captured in a study of blood T cell repertoires in COVID-19. Study context: Material from acute and convalescent COVID-19 was sourced from the United States, Italy and Spain. Sources were T cells, B-cell-depleted T cells, or PBMCs; the material itself was cDNA or gDNA.

In the source study's methods: Estimates of nucleated cell counts were drawn from the amplification of reference gene primers. Clones were sequenced by immunoSEQ multiplex PCR, and TCRdb holds only the in-frame ones, with some missing. V and J calls plus clone size are reproduced from that table; the DNA served to infer D and trimming. The repertoire includes 70,000 to 75,000 clones, roughly 90% of them detected once, and about 9% sits in the top ten. Germline V gives CDR1 SGDLS, CDR2 YYNGEE. Trimming removed 3 bases from V and 3 bases from J, with 13 bases in between. The CDR3 totals 14 residues. The chain links TRBV9 to TRBJ2-7; D is perhaps TRBD1 (5 bases). The receptor's source is a human donor in a cohort sampled during active COVID-19. Sequencing input: peripheral blood. The CDR3 region has the DNA TGTGCCAGCAGCGCTAATGACAGAAACTACGAGCAGTACTTC. Translation: CASSANDRNYEQYF.